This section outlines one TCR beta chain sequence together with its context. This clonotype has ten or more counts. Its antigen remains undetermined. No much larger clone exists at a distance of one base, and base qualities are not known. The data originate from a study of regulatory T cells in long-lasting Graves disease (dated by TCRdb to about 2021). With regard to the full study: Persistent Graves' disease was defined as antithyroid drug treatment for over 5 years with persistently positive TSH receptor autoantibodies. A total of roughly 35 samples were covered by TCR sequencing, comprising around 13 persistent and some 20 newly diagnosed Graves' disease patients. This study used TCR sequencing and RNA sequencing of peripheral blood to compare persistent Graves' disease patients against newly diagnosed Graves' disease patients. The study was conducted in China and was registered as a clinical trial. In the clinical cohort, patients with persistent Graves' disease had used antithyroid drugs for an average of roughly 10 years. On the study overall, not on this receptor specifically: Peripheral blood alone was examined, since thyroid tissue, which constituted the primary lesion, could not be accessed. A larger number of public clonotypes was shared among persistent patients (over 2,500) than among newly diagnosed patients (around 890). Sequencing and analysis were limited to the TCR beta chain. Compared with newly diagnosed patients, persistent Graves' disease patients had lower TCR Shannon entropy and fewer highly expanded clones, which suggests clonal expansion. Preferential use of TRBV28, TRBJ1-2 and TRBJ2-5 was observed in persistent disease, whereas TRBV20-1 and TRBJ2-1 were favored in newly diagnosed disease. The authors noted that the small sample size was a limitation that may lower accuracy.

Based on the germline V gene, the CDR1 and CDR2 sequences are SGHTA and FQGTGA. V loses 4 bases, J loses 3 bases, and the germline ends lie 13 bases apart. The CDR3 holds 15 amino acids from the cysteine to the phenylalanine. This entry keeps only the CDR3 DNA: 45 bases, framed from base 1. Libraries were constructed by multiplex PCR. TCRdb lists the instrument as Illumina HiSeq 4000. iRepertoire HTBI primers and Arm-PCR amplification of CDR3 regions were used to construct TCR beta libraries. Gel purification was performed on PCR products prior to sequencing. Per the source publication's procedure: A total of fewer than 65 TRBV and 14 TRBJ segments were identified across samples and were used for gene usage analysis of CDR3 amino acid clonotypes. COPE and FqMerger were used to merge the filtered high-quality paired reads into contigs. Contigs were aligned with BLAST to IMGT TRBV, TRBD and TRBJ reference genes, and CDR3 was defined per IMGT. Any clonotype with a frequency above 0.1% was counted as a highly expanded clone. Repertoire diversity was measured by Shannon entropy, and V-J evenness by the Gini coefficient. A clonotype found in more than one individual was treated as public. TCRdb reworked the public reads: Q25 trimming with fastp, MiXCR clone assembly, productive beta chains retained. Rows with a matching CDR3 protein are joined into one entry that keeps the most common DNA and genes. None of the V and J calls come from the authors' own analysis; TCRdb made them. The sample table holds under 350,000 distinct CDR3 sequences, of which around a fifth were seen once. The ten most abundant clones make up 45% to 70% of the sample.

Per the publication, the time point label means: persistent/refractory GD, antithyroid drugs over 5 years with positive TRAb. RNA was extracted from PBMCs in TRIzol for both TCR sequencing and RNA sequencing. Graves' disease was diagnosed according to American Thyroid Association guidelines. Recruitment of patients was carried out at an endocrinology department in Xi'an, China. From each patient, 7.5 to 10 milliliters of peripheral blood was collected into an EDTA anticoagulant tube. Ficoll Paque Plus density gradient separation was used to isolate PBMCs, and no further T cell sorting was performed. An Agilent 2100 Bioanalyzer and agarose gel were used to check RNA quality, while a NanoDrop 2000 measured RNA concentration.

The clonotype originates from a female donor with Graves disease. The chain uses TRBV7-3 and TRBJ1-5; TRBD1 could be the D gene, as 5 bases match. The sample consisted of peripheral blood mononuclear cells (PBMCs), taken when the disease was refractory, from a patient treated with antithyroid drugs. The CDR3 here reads CASSSPDSTNQPQHF. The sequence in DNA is TGTGCCAGCAGCTCGCCTGACAGTACCAATCAGCCCCAGCATTTT.